This TCR beta chain was profiled in a study of control samples from healthy donors and cancer patients. Generated by immunoSEQ multiplex PCR, the TCRdb table keeps only in-frame clones and is missing some. The sample gives under 200,000 clones, 91% of which show up once; about 1.6% is in the top ten. The CDR3 covers 14 residues. V was clipped by 0 bases and J by 0 bases; unmatched bases: 0. CDR1 is SGHRS, CDR2 YFSETQ, per germline. The source is a woman aged 25 to 45 in good health. The chain links TRBV5-1 to TRBJ2-7; TRBD2 matches 7 bases. The sequenced sample consisted of blood. The CDR3, as DNA: TGCGCCAGCAGCTTGGGGACTAGCTCCTACGAGCAGTACTTC. Its protein product is CASSLGTSSYEQYF.